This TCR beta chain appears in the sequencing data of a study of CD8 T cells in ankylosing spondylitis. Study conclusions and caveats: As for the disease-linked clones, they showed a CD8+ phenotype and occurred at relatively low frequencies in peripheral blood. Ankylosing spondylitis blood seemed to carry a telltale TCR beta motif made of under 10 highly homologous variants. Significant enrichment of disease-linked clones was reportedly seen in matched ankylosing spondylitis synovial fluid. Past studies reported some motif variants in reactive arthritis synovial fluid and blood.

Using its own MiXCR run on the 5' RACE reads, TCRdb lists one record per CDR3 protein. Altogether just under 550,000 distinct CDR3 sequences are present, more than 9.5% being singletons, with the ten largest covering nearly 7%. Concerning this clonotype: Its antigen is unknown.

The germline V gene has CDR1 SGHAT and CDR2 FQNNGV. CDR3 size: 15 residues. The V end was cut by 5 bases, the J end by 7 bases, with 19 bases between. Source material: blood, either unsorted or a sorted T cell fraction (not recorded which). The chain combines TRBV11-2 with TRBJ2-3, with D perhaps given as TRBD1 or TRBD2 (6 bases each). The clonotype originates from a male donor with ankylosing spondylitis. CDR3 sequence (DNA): TGTGCCAGCAGCCCTATATGGGGGGCGCGGAATACGCAGTATTTT. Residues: CASSPIWGARNTQYF.